Given below is one T cell receptor beta chain in context. As originally analysed: Estimation of nucleated cell counts relied on the amplification of reference gene primers. Sequencing was performed with immunoSEQ multiplex PCR; in TCRdb, only in-frame clones are kept and a portion is missing. The V and J calls and the clone size are those of that table, but D and trimming were determined from the DNA. The sample has roughly 190,000 clones; around 84% are singletons. The sample comes from a study of blood T cell repertoires in COVID-19. V lost 1 base to trimming and J lost 7 bases; unmatched junction nucleotides: 13. This CDR3 has 17 residues. Per germline, CDR1 MGHRA and CDR2 YSYEKL.

The sequencing sample was made of peripheral blood. The receptor was isolated from a man aged 25-45 years with active or convalescent COVID-19. V usage is TRBV4-1 and J usage is TRBJ2-5; 9 bases match TRBD2. The CDR3 sequence is CASSQGGIAGDKATQYF. The CDR3 DNA is TGCGCCAGCAGCCAAGGGGGGATAGCGGGGGATAAGGCGACCCAGTACTTC.